The 25 T cell receptor beta chains given below trace back to one sample, sequenced in a study of cytotoxic CD8 clonotypes in ibrutinib-treated CLL. Some clones are missing from TCRdb's copy, which holds only in-frame ones; the method was immunoSEQ multiplex PCR. The repertoire holds about 120,000 clones, with approximately 85% as singletons. The sequenced sample was PBMCs, obtained after 24 months of ibrutinib treatment. Receptors originate from a human donor with chronic lymphocytic leukemia.

The chain joins TRBV5-1 to TRBJ2-3; 10 positions agree with TRBD2. Germline V gene lookup returns CDR1 SGHRS and CDR2 YFSETQ. CDR3 size: 16 residues. The V gene end was trimmed by 2 bases and the J gene end by 1 base; junction bases not matched to a gene: 4. The CDR3 sequence is CASSFFLAGGTDTQYF. CDR3 sequence (DNA): TGCGCCAGCAGCTTTTTCCTAGCGGGAGGCACAGATACGCAGTATTTT.

V gene TRBV2 combines with J gene TRBJ1-2, with D possibly TRBD1 on 5 matching bases. V lost 3 bases and J 8 bases, leaving 13 bases between the germline ends. Germline V gene sequence: CDR1 SNHLY, CDR2 FYNNEI. The CDR3 loop spans 13 amino acids. CDR3 amino acids: CASSDRGVGGYTF. CDR3 nucleotides: TGTGCCAGCAGTGACCGGGGGGTGGGCGGCTACACCTTC.

V gene TRBV15 combines with J gene TRBJ1-5, with TRBD1 identical over 9 bases. This CDR3 is 15 amino acids long. The V gene's germline CDR1 is LNHNV and CDR2 YYDKDF (reference sequence). V lost 0 bases to trimming and J lost 7 bases; unmatched junction nucleotides: 4. CDR3 sequence (DNA): TGTGCCACCAGCAGAGAGGGACAGGGACGCCAGCCCCAGCATTTT. Translated, it gives CATSREGQGRQPQHF.

V and J are TRBV11-2 and TRBJ2-7; 10 bases map to TRBD2. CDR3 size: 15 residues. After removal of 5 bases from V and 3 bases from J, the junction contained 7 bases not matched to a gene. The germline CDR1 and CDR2 sequences are SGHAT and FQNNGV. As DNA, the CDR3 is TGTGCCAGCAGCCCTCGGACTAGCGGATACTACGAGCAGTACTTC. This encodes CASSPRTSGYYEQYF. The whole variable domain, remainder taken from reference TRBV11-2 and TRBJ2-7, is EAGVAQSPRYKIIEKRQSVAFWCNPISGHATLYWYQQILGQGPKLLIQFQNNGVVDDSQLPKDRFSAERLKGVDSTLKIQPAKLEDSAVYLCASSPRTSGYYEQYFGPGTRLTVT.

The chain recombines TRBV7-2 with TRBJ2-1; D possibly corresponds to TRBD2 (6 bases). The length of the CDR3 is 16 residues. V was cut by 1 base and J by 6 bases, with 16 bases left in between. Per the germline V gene, CDR1 is SGHTA and CDR2 is FQGNSA. CDR3 residues: CASSLGPTSGGNEQFF. Here the CDR3 DNA reads TGTGCCAGCAGCTTAGGTCCGACTAGTGGGGGCAATGAGCAGTTCTTC.

The gene calls are TRBV29-1 and TRBJ2-2; D possibly corresponds to TRBD2 (5 bases). The V end was cut by 0 bases, the J end by 4 bases, with 9 bases between. CDR3 size: 14 residues. Germline assignment: CDR1 SQVTM and CDR2 ANQGSEA. This CDR3 reads CSVEDRRGTGELFF. In DNA, the CDR3 is TGCAGCGTTGAAGATCGCCGGGGCACCGGGGAGCTGTTTTTT.

A few counts support this clone. V gene TRBV29-1 combines with J gene TRBJ2-1; TRBD1 matches at 8 bases. The CDR3 is 13 amino acids. Germline V lookup: CDR1 SQVTM, CDR2 ANQGSEA. With 6 bases clipped from V and 4 bases from J, the junction kept 5 bases outside the gene matches. The CDR3 reads CSVGTGGYNEQFF. DNA for the CDR3: TGCAGCGTGGGTACAGGGGGATACAATGAGCAGTTCTTC.

This sequence joins TRBV7-2 and TRBJ1-2; D possibly corresponds to TRBD1 (6 bases). The CDR3 totals 14 residues. CDR1 SGHTA and CDR2 FQGNSA come from the germline V gene. V shed 4 bases and J shed 13 bases, with 22 bases lying between them. The CDR3 loop is CASSSLGGRGDFTF. Here the CDR3 DNA reads TGTGCCAGCAGCTCCTTAGGGGGGAGAGGAGACTTCACCTTC.

The chain uses TRBV18 and TRBJ1-2; D is uncertain. The CDR3 is 12 residues long. With 3 bases removed from V and 11 bases from J, the gap between germline ends came to 13 bases. From germline, CDR1 is KGHSH and CDR2 LQKENI. CDR3 DNA: TGTGCCAGCTCACCCCCGACTATTCGGTACACCTTC. Protein: CASSPPTIRYTF. Using reference TRBV18 and TRBJ1-2 for the parts outside the CDR3, the full variable domain is NAGVMQNPRHLVRRRGQEARLRCSPMKGHSHVYWYRQLPEEGLKFMVYLQKENIIDESGMPKERFSAEFPKEGPSILRIQQVVRGDSAAYFCASSPPTIRYTFGSGTRLTVV.

The rearrangement joins TRBV30 to TRBJ1-1; 7 bases map to TRBD1. This CDR3 has 12 amino acids. CDR1 is GTSNPN, CDR2 SVGIG, per germline (reference sequence). CDR3 sequence (DNA): TGTGGAGGGGGCAGAAAGAACACTGAAGCTTTCTTT. The encoded protein is CGGGRKNTEAFF.

This chain links TRBV5-8 with TRBJ1-2; 10 bases match TRBD1. V was clipped by 6 bases and J by 5 bases; unmatched bases: 10. The CDR3 is made up of 15 amino acids. CDR1 is SGHTS and CDR2 is YDEGEE in the germline V gene. The chain's CDR3 is CASNAPGQGRYGYTF. The CDR3, as DNA: TGTGCCAGCAACGCACCGGGACAGGGGAGGTATGGCTACACCTTC.

V and J are TRBV27 and TRBJ1-6; no clear D. The V gene's germline CDR1 is MNHEY and CDR2 SMNVEV (reference sequence). The V end was cut by 2 bases, the J end by 7 bases, with 12 bases between. The CDR3 has 15 residues. In DNA, the CDR3 is TGTGCCAGCAGTTTAATGCAGGAAGGGAATTCACCCCTCCACTTT. Translating gives CASSLMQEGNSPLHF.

This chain uses TRBV28 with TRBJ2-7; TRBD1 agrees at 11 bases. The germline V gene has CDR1 MDHEN and CDR2 SYDVKM. Trimming took 6 bases from V and 5 from J; bases not matched to a gene: 6. The CDR3 totals 14 residues. CDR3 nucleotide sequence: TGTGCCAGCAGGCAGGGGGGACAGGGGGACGAGCAGTACTTC. Translation gives CASRQGGQGDEQYF. Full variable domain (missing parts from reference TRBV28 and TRBJ2-7): DVKVTQSSRYLVKRTGEKVFLECVQDMDHENMFWYRQDPGLGLRLIYFSYDVKMKEKGDIPEGYSVSREKKERFSLILESASTNQTSMYLCASRQGGQGDEQYFGPGTRLTVT.

This chain joins TRBV6-5 and TRBJ1-3; D call uncertain. Germline V gene lookup returns CDR1 MNHEY and CDR2 SVGAGI. There are 14 residues in the CDR3. V lost 5 bases, J lost 0 bases, and 8 bases lay in between. The CDR3 loop reads CASSRTVSGNTIYF. CDR3 nucleotides: TGTGCCAGCAGTCGGACGGTCTCTGGAAACACCATATATTTT.

The chain combines TRBV9 with TRBJ1-2; D ambiguous. V lost 0 bases, J lost 2 bases, and 11 bases lay in between. The CDR3 totals 15 residues. Germline V CDR1 and CDR2: SGDLS, YYNGEE. CDR3 sequence reads: CASSVEFGGNYGYTF. CDR3 in DNA: TGTGCCAGCAGCGTAGAGTTCGGCGGGAACTATGGCTACACCTTC.

The chain employs TRBV5-6 and TRBJ1-2; D may be TRBD1 (6 bases). Germline loops: CDR1 SGHDT, CDR2 YYEEEE. CDR3 length equals 16 residues. V gave up 0 bases and J gave up 4 bases, with 16 bases separating them. DNA of the CDR3: TGTGCCAGCAGCTTGGAAGCATGGGGGCTCGGCTATGGCTACACCTTC. Translation: CASSLEAWGLGYGYTF.

CDR3 residues: CASRLRRANYGYTF. The CDR3 DNA reads as TGTGCCAGCAGACTCCGTCGGGCTAACTATGGCTACACCTTC. This chain connects TRBV28 to TRBJ1-2; D gene ambiguous. The CDR3 is 14 amino acids. The V end lost 6 bases, the J end lost 0 bases, and 11 bases lay between the germline ends. Germline V gene lookup returns CDR1 MDHEN and CDR2 SYDVKM.

This chain uses TRBV18 with TRBJ2-3; D is undetermined. V lost 3 bases, J lost 0 bases, and 7 bases lay in between. The CDR3 contains 14 residues. Per germline, CDR1 KGHSH and CDR2 LQKENI. The CDR3 DNA sequence: TGTGCCAGCTCACCGCAGATTAGCACAGATACGCAGTATTTT. Protein sequence: CASSPQISTDTQYF. The variable domain in full, completed from reference TRBV18 and TRBJ2-3, reads NAGVMQNPRHLVRRRGQEARLRCSPMKGHSHVYWYRQLPEEGLKFMVYLQKENIIDESGMPKERFSAEFPKEGPSILRIQQVVRGDSAAYFCASSPQISTDTQYFGPGTRLTVL.

The V call is TRBV4-1, the J call TRBJ1-1, with D uncertain. CDR3 length: 15 residues. Germline V gives CDR1 MGHRA, CDR2 YSYEKL. The V gene lost 0 bases and the J gene lost 1 base, with 9 bases spanning the gap. CDR3 sequence: CASSQEKLWNTEAFF. The CDR3 bases are TGCGCCAGCAGCCAAGAAAAACTGTGGAACACTGAAGCTTTCTTT.

This clone was found once. The chain couples TRBV5-1 to TRBJ2-1; D not resolved. Germline lookup yields CDR1 SGHRS and CDR2 YFSETQ. The V end lost 2 bases, the J end lost 0 bases, and 15 bases lay between the germline ends. This CDR3 contains 17 residues. CDR3 loop: CASSFSSHRGSYNEQFF. CDR3 bases: TGCGCCAGCAGCTTCTCTTCGCACAGAGGCTCCTACAATGAGCAGTTCTTC.

The genes are TRBV28 and TRBJ2-3, with D tentatively TRBD2 (5 bases). V lost 6 bases and J 2 bases, leaving 12 bases between the germline ends. CDR1 MDHEN and CDR2 SYDVKM come from the germline V gene. The CDR3 is made up of 14 amino acids. This chain's CDR3 is CASRAGGFTDTQYF. CDR3 nucleotide sequence: TGTGCCAGCAGGGCGGGCGGGTTCACAGATACGCAGTATTTT.

This chain links TRBV21-1 with TRBJ1-2. TRBV21-1 represents a pseudogene. The CDR3 has 11 amino acids. The CDR3 region is CASSFLGGYTF. CDR3 nucleotides: TGTGCCAGCAGCTTTCTCGGCGGCTACACCTTC.

This chain joins TRBV6-5 and TRBJ1-6, with no clear D. CDR1 and CDR2 from the germline V gene are MNHEY and SVGAGI. V lost 2 bases to trimming and J lost 7 bases, with 12 bases between them. There are 15 residues in the CDR3. This CDR3 reads CASSYRSRGNSPLHF. For the CDR3, the DNA is TGTGCCAGCAGTTACAGGAGCCGAGGGAATTCACCCCTCCACTTT.

DNA of the CDR3: TGCGCCAGCAGCTTGGTATGGCAGGGTGGCAATGAGCAGTTCTTC. This gives the protein CASSLVWQGGNEQFF. The V call is TRBV5-1, the J call TRBJ2-1, with D possibly being TRBD1 (5 bases). The CDR3 extends over 15 amino acids. Germline V gives CDR1 SGHRS, CDR2 YFSETQ. V was cut by 0 bases and J by 6 bases, with 13 bases left in between.

This sequence joins TRBV7-3 and TRBJ2-3; tentatively, D is TRBD2 (6 bases). The CDR3 is 13 amino acids. Germline V gene sequence: CDR1 SGHTA, CDR2 FQGTGA. Trimming shortened V by 5 bases and J by 5 bases, and 11 bases separated the two germline ends. CDR3: CASSNPGGDTQYF. CDR3 nucleotides: TGTGCCAGCAGCAATCCCGGGGGAGATACGCAGTATTTT.